This T cell receptor beta chain derives from a study of tumor and adjacent non-tumor tissue in lung cancer. As for the study in general: Aged about 31 to 80 years, patients included roughly eleven men and 5 women with stage I to III disease. Samples averaged around 4 million productive TCRbeta reads each. Study-wide points: Tumor repertoires had a smaller top 100 clone share than normal lung.

This CDR3 region has 15 residues. The V gene's germline CDR1 is MGHRA and CDR2 YSYEKL. No cell sorting was done before RNA was extracted from the tissue. More than 3 cm separated this lung sample from the edge of the tumor. As regards this clonotype: Its antigen remains unidentified. A junction boundary mismatches the germline segment, possibly from a read error.

Three rounds of nested PCR, following a modified ARM-PCR protocol, produced the TCRbeta library. One entry per CDR3 protein, called by TCRdb with MiXCR from the multiplex PCR reads. Seen here are 80,000 to 130,000 distinct CDR3 sequences, approximately 60% observed once, and the top ten hold approximately 19%. This sequence joins TRBV4-1 and TRBJ2-5; TRBD1 might be the D (5 bases). This TCR was sampled from a man between 25 and 39 years old with non-small cell lung cancer. The sequencing sample was made of distant non-tumor lung tissue. The CDR3 spells CASSRAGPNQGTQYF. The DNA for the CDR3 is TGCGCCAGCAGCAGGGCAGGGCCCAACCAAGGGACCCAGTACTTC.